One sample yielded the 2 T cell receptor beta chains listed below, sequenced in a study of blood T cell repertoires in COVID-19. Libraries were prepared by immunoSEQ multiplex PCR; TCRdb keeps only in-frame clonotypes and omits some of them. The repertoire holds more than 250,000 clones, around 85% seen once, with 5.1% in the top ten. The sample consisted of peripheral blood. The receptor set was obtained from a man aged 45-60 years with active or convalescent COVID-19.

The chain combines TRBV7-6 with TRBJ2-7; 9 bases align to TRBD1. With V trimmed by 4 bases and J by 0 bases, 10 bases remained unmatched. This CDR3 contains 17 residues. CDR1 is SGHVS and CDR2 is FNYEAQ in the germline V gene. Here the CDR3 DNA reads TGTGCCAGCAGCTACCGGGACAGGGCCCCATTCTCCTACGAGCAGTACTTC. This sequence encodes CASSYRDRAPFSYEQYF.

This CDR3 is CASSPPGTEAFF. The DNA of the CDR3 is TGTGCCAGTAGTCCGCCCGGGACAGAAGCTTTCTTT. This chain uses TRBV19 with TRBJ1-1; weak D call: TRBD1 (6 bases). CDR1 is LNHDA, CDR2 SQIVND, per germline (reference sequence). Trimming took 5 bases from V and 8 from J, leaving 12 bases between them. This CDR3 comprises 12 residues.